The clone carrying this T cell receptor (beta chain) came up a few times. This entry belongs to a study of type 1 and type 2 diabetes patients. Looked up from germline, CDR1 is MDHEN and CDR2 is SYDVKM. Trimming removed 3 bases from V and 10 bases from J, with 10 bases in between. The CDR3 covers 12 residues. Amplification started from genomic DNA. The TCR beta CDR3 region was amplified using 30 forward and 13 reverse primers. TCRdb recomputed calls from the multiplex PCR reads with MiXCR, one row per CDR3 protein. In the table there are about 250,000 distinct CDR3 sequences, 40% to 50% of which are singletons.

This sequence joins TRBV28 and TRBJ1-5; tentative D call: TRBD1 (6 bases). Material for sequencing was peripheral blood mononuclear cells (PBMCs). This receptor was taken from a man aged 18 to 30 with type 2 diabetes. CDR3 sequence: CASSLGGGPQHF. CDR3 nucleotide sequence: TGTGCCAGCAGTTTGGGAGGGGGTCCCCAGCATTTT.